This is a list of T cell receptor beta chains from one sample in a study of post-analysis software for immune sequencing data. TCRdb reanalysed the PCR reads using MiXCR and keeps one entry per CDR3 protein. The data contain about 820,000 distinct CDR3 sequences, under 70% of them singletons. The sequenced sample consisted of blood. The receptors shown here come from a girl aged 10 to 17 with multiple sclerosis. CDR3s include the opening cysteine and the closing phenylalanine or tryptophan. Each record gives: V gene, J gene, D gene, clone size, CDR3 DNA, CDR3 protein. D genes are given only for firm matches. Only part of the rows carry a size: once, few, many, or a class if the clone is expanded.

>TRBV20-1|TRBJ2-7|NA|few
TGCAGTGCTAGAGCCCCCGGACAGCAATTCTACGAGCAGTACTTC
CSARAPGQQFYEQYF
>TRBV12-3/TRBV12-4|TRBJ2-7|NA|NA
TGTGCCAGCAGGTTAATCTCAGCGGACCTCTACGAGCAGTACTTC
CASRLISADLYEQYF
>TRBV5-1|TRBJ2-5|NA|NA
TGCGCCAGCAGCTTGGAACGGTCGAGCGAGACCCAGTACTTC
CASSLERSSETQYF
>TRBV6-1|TRBJ2-3|TRBD2|NA
TGTGCCAGCAGTAGGGGGAGGACTAGCGGGAGGTCAGATACGCAGTATTTT
CASSRGRTSGRSDTQYF
>TRBV27|TRBJ2-5|NA|NA
TGTGCCAGCAGTTTTACAGAGGAAGAGACCCAGTACTTC
CASSFTEEETQYF
>TRBV7-2|TRBJ2-5|NA|NA
TGTGCCAGCAGCTTAGATTCAGGGTCAGAGACCCAGTACTTC
CASSLDSGSETQYF
>TRBV7-3|TRBJ2-3|NA|NA
TGTGCCAGCAGCTCGTCTCTGGGGCCCACAGATACGCAGTATTTT
CASSSSLGPTDTQYF
>TRBV20-1|TRBJ2-1|TRBD2|few
TGCAGTGCTAGATCTTCGGGGCTAGCGGGGTCTCCCTACAATGAGCAGTTCTTC
CSARSSGLAGSPYNEQFF
>TRBV27|TRBJ2-3|NA|NA
TGTGCCAGCAGCCGGGACTTAGTGGCAGATACGCAGTATTTT
CASSRDLVADTQYF
>TRBV6-2/TRBV6-3|TRBJ1-1|NA|NA
TGTGCCAGCAGCCTCGCGCAGGGGCAAATGAACACTGAAGCTTTCTTT
CASSLAQGQMNTEAFF
>TRBV4-1|TRBJ2-1|TRBD2|NA
TGCGCCAGCAGCCAAACCTATAGCGGGGGGGCCTCGTCCTACAATGAGCAGTTCTTC
CASSQTYSGGASSYNEQFF
>TRBV20-1|TRBJ1-1|TRBD1|NA
TGCAGTGCTAGAACCAGGGGGGGCACTGAAGCTTTCTTT
CSARTRGGTEAFF
>TRBV11-2|TRBJ1-1|NA|NA
TGTGCCAGCAGCCGATCCACAGGGCCGGGGACTGAAGCTTTCTTT
CASSRSTGPGTEAFF
>TRBV5-5|TRBJ2-7|NA|NA
TGTGCCAGCAGCTTGGAAGGGCCTCTTTCCTACGAGCAGTACTTC
CASSLEGPLSYEQYF
>TRBV10-3|TRBJ2-1|TRBD2|once
TGTGCCATCAGTGGGGCCAGCGGGACTCCTAGCTACAATGAGCAGTTCTTC
CAISGASGTPSYNEQFF
>TRBV7-3|TRBJ1-1|NA|NA
TGTGCCAGCAGCTCCTTTGGGCGTAACACTGAAGCTTTCTTT
CASSSFGRNTEAFF
>TRBV12-3/TRBV12-4|TRBJ2-2|NA|NA
TGTGCCAGCAGTTTCTCCGGGGAGCTGTTTTTT
CASSFSGELFF
>TRBV7-2|TRBJ2-1|NA|once
TGTGCCAGCAGCTTAGAGAGGGGTAGGGTATACAATGAGCAGTTCTTC
CASSLERGRVYNEQFF
>TRBV5-8|TRBJ1-5|NA|NA
TGTGCCAGCAGCCAGAATAGGAATCAGCCCCAGCATTTT
CASSQNRNQPQHF
>TRBV3-1|TRBJ1-4|TRBD1|NA
TGTGCCAGCAGCCCCGAGCGCGGGACAGGGAATGAAAAACTGTTTTTT
CASSPERGTGNEKLFF
>TRBV15|TRBJ2-5|NA|NA
TGTGCCACCAGCAGAGATTTCCCAATAAGGGAGACCCAGTACTTC
CATSRDFPIRETQYF
>TRBV5-1|TRBJ2-7|TRBD1|NA
TGCGCCAGCATGGGCTATCAGGGGGACAGGGCCTACGAGCAGTACTTC
CASMGYQGDRAYEQYF
>TRBV20-1|TRBJ2-1|NA|NA
TGCAGTGCTAGAGTTGTGGCCTTAATGAAGCAGTTCTTC
CSARVVALMKQFF
>TRBV14|TRBJ2-5|NA|NA
TGTGCCAGCAGCCAAGATGTAGGGGAGACCCAGTACTTC
CASSQDVGETQYF
>TRBV3-1|TRBJ2-1|TRBD2|NA
TGTGCCAGCAGCGGAAGTCCCAGCGGGGCATACAATGAGCAGTTCTTC
CASSGSPSGAYNEQFF
>TRBV15|TRBJ2-7|TRBD2|few
TGTGCCACCAGCTCCGGGACTAGCTCCCACGAGCAGTACTTC
CATSSGTSSHEQYF
>TRBV6-6|TRBJ1-2|NA|NA
TGTGCCAGCAAGGGCTATGGCTACACCTTC
CASKGYGYTF
>TRBV20-1|TRBJ2-5|NA|NA
TGCAGTGCCACCGGGTTGGGACAAGAGACCCAGTACTTC
CSATGLGQETQYF
>TRBV6-5|TRBJ2-7|TRBD1|NA
TGTGCCAGCAGTTACGGGACAGGGGGCCGGGGAGACGAGCAGTACTTC
CASSYGTGGRGDEQYF
>TRBV7-8|TRBJ2-3|TRBD2|few
TGTGCCAGCAGCTTAGTGGTCCTAGCGGGGCTCACAGATACGCAGTATTTT
CASSLVVLAGLTDTQYF
>TRBV7-9|TRBJ1-2|NA|NA
TGTGCCAGCAGCTACACCACAGCTAAGGGCTTCTATGGCTACACCTTC
CASSYTTAKGFYGYTF
>TRBV2|TRBJ1-1|TRBD1|NA
TGTGCCAGCAGTGTCCCGGGACAGGGGGGCACTGAAGCTTTCTTT
CASSVPGQGGTEAFF
>TRBV7-2|TRBJ2-5|TRBD2|few
TGTGCCAGCAGCTCTGGACTAGCGGGTTACCAAGAGACCCAGTACTTC
CASSSGLAGYQETQYF
>TRBV29-1|TRBJ2-7|NA|NA
TGCAGCGCCGCGGAGAGCTACGAGCAGTACTTC
CSAAESYEQYF
>TRBV18|TRBJ2-7|NA|NA
TGTGCCAGCTCACCTGGACTACCCGGGGCTACCGAGCAGTACTTC
CASSPGLPGATEQYF
>TRBV20-1|TRBJ2-1|NA|NA
TGCAGTGCTAGTAGGACTATCGACAATGAGCAGTTCTTC
CSASRTIDNEQFF
>TRBV7-2|TRBJ2-7|TRBD2|NA
TGTGCCAGCAGCTTAGCGGCTAGCGGGAGGGCATGCGAGCAGTACTTC
CASSLAASGRACEQYF
>TRBV30|TRBJ1-2|TRBD1|once
TGTGCCTGGAGAGAGACAGGGGAGAATGGCTACACCTTC
CAWRETGENGYTF
>TRBV3-1|TRBJ1-5|NA|NA
TGTGCCAGCAGCCCCGGTTTAGGGGACCCCTTCGTTAGCAATCAGCCCCAGCATTTT
CASSPGLGDPFVSNQPQHF
>TRBV30|TRBJ2-1|NA|many
TGTGCCTGGAGATTCAGAGCGGCTGGGTCCGGTGAGCAGTTCTTC
CAWRFRAAGSGEQFF
>TRBV10-3|TRBJ1-2|TRBD1|NA
TGTGCCATCAGTGAGAGGTCCACAGGGGCACTATTTGGCTACACCTTC
CAISERSTGALFGYTF
>TRBV4-1|TRBJ2-4|NA|NA
TGCGCCAGCAGCCAAGATCCAAGGAATGAGGGCATTCAGTACTTC
CASSQDPRNEGIQYF
>TRBV4-2|TRBJ2-3|TRBD2|NA
TGTGCCAGCAGCCAAGGACGGGGGGGCCGAGGCACAGATACGCAGTATTTT
CASSQGRGGRGTDTQYF
>TRBV5-1|TRBJ2-7|NA|few
TGCGCCAGCAGCTTGGAGTATCTTATCCCCCTCTACGAGCAGTACTTC
CASSLEYLIPLYEQYF
>TRBV7-6|TRBJ1-1|NA|NA
TGTGCCAGCAGCTTATCGGACGAGAACACTGAAGCTTTCTTT
CASSLSDENTEAFF
>TRBV9|TRBJ2-1|NA|NA
TGTGCCAGCAGCTACCGACAGGCAAACAATGAGCGGTTCTTC
CASSYRQANNERFF
>TRBV5-1|TRBJ2-6|NA|NA
TGCGCCAGCGCCTCTTCTTCTGGGGCCAACGTCCTGACTTTC
CASASSSGANVLTF
>TRBV5-1|TRBJ1-2|NA|NA
TGCGCCAGCAGCGCTGATCCCAACTATGGCTACACCTTC
CASSADPNYGYTF
>TRBV7-7|TRBJ2-1|NA|NA
TGTGCCAGCAGCTTAGTTGCGGGGGCCTCCTACAATGAGCAGTTCTTC
CASSLVAGASYNEQFF
>TRBV27|TRBJ2-4|TRBD2|NA
TGTGCCAGCAGTTTGGGGGCAGGGACTAGTGGCATTCAGTACTTC
CASSLGAGTSGIQYF
>TRBV7-9|TRBJ2-7|NA|NA
TGTGCCAGCAGCTTATCTGGGACGGGAAACTCCTACGAGCAGTACTTC
CASSLSGTGNSYEQYF
>TRBV29-1|TRBJ2-1|TRBD2|NA
TGCAGTTCACTGAGCGGGAGTGGTGAGCAGTTCTTC
CSSLSGSGEQFF
>TRBV20-1|TRBJ2-7|TRBD1|NA
TGCAGTGTTAGGGGGCAGGGCCACTACGAGCAGTACTTC
CSVRGQGHYEQYF